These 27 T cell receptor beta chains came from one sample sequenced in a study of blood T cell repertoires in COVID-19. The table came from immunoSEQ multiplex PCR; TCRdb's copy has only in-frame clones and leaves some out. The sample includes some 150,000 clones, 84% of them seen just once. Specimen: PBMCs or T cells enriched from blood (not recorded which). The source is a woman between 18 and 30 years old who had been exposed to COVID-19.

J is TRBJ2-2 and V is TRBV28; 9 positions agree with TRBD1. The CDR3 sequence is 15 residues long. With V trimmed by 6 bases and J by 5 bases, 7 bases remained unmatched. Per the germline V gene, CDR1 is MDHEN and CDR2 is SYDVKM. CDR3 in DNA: TGTGCCAGCAGCCTAGGGGACAGGGCGACCGGGGAGCTGTTTTTT. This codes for CASSLGDRATGELFF. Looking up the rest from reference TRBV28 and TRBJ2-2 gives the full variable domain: DVKVTQSSRYLVKRTGEKVFLECVQDMDHENMFWYRQDPGLGLRLIYFSYDVKMKEKGDIPEGYSVSREKKERFSLILESASTNQTSMYLCASSLGDRATGELFFGEGSRLTVL.

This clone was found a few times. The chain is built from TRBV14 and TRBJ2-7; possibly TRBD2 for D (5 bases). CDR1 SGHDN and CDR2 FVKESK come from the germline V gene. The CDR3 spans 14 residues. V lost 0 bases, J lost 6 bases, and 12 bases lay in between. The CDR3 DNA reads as TGTGCCAGCAGCCAAGATCGAGACTACATCGAGCAGTACTTC. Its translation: CASSQDRDYIEQYF. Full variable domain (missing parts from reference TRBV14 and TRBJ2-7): EAGVTQFPSHSVIEKGQTVTLRCDPISGHDNLYWYRRVMGKEIKFLLHFVKESKQDESGMPNNRFLAERTGGTYSTLKVQPAELEDSGVYFCASSQDRDYIEQYFGPGTRLTVT.

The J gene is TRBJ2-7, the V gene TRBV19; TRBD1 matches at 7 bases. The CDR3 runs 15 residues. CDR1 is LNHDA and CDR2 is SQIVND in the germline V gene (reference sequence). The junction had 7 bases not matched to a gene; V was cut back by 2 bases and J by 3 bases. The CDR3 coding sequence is TGTGCCAGTAGTATACAGCCGGGACAGCGCTACGAGCAGTACTTC. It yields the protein CASSIQPGQRYEQYF.

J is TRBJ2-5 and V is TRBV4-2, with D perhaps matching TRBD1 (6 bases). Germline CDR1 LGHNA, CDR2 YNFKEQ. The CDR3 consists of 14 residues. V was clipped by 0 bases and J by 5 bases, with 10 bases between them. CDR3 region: CASSQDRRGETQYF. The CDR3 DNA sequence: TGTGCCAGCAGCCAAGATCGCAGGGGTGAGACCCAGTACTTC.

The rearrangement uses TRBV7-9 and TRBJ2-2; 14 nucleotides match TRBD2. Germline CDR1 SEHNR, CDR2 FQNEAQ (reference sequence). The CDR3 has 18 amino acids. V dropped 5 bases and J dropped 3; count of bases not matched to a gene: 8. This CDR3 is CASSLGTSGRVDTGELFF. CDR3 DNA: TGTGCCAGCAGCCTAGGGACTAGCGGGAGAGTGGACACCGGGGAGCTGTTTTTT.

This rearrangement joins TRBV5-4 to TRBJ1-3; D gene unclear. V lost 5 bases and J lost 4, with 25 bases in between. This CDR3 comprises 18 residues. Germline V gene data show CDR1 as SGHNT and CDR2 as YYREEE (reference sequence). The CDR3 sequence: CASSSGGRRLGSGNTIYF. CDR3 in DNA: TGTGCCAGCAGTTCCGGTGGGAGGCGACTGGGATCGGGAAACACCATATATTTT.

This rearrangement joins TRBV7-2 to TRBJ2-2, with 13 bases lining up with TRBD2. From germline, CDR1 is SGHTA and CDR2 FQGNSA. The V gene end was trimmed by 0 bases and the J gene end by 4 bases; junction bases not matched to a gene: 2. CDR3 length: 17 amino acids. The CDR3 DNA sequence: TGTGCCAGCAGCTTAGCCGGGACTAGCGGGATCACCGGGGAGCTGTTTTTT. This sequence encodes CASSLAGTSGITGELFF.

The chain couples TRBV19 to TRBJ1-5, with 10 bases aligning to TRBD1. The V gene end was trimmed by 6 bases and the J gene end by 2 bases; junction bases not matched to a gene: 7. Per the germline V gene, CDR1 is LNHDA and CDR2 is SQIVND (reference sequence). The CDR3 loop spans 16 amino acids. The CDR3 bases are TGTGCCAGTAGAGACAGGGGGCGCGGCGGCAATCAGCCCCAGCATTTT. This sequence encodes CASRDRGRGGNQPQHF.

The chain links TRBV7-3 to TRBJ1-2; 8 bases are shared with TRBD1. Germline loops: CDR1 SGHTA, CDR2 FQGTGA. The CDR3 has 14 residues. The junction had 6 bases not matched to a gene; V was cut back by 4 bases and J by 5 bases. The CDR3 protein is CASSSDRGRYGYTF. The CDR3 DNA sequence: TGTGCCAGCAGCTCTGACAGGGGCAGGTATGGCTACACCTTC.

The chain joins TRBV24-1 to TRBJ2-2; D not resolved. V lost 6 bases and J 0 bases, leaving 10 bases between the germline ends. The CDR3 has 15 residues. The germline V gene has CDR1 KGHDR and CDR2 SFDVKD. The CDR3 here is CATSSKTANTGELFF. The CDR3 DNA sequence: TGTGCCACCAGTTCAAAAACAGCGAACACCGGGGAGCTGTTTTTT.

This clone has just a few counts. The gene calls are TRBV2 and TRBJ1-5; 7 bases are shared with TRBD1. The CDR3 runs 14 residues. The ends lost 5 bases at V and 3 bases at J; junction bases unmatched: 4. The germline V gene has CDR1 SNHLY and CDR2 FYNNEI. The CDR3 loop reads CASSSTGDNQPQHF. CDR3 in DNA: TGTGCCAGCAGTAGTACAGGGGACAATCAGCCCCAGCATTTT. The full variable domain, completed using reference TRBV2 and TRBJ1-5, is EPEVTQTPSHQVTQMGQEVILRCVPISNHLYFYWYRQILGQKVEFLVSFYNNEISEKSEIFDDQFSVERPDGSNFTLKIRSTKLEDSAMYFCASSSTGDNQPQHFGDGTRLSIL.

CDR3 sequence: CASSFQTSGRAGEQFF. The CDR3 DNA is TGCGCCAGCAGCTTTCAGACTAGCGGGAGGGCCGGTGAGCAGTTCTTC. The V call is TRBV5-1, the J call TRBJ2-1, with 14 nucleotides matching TRBD2. Trimming took 2 bases from V and 9 from J; bases not matched to a gene: 7. Germline V gene lookup returns CDR1 SGHRS and CDR2 YFSETQ. The CDR3 sequence is 16 residues long.

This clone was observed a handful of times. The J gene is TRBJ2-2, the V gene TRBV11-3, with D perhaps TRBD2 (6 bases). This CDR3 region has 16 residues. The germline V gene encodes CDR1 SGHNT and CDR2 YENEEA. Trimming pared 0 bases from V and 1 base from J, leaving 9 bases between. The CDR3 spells CASSLEGGVNTGELFF. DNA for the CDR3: TGTGCCAGCAGCTTAGAGGGGGGTGTGAACACCGGGGAGCTGTTTTTT. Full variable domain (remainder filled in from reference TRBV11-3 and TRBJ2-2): EAGVVQSPRYKIIEKKQPVAFWCNPISGHNTLYWYLQNLGQGPELLIRYENEEAVDDSQLPKDRFSAERLKGVDSTLKIQPAELGDSAVYLCASSLEGGVNTGELFFGEGSRLTVL.

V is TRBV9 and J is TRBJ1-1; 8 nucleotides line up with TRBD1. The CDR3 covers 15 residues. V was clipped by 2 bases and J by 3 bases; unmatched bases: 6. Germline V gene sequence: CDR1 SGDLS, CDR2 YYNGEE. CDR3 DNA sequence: TGTGCCAGCAGCGTTGAGACAGGGGTTTACACTGAAGCTTTCTTT. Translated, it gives CASSVETGVYTEAFF.

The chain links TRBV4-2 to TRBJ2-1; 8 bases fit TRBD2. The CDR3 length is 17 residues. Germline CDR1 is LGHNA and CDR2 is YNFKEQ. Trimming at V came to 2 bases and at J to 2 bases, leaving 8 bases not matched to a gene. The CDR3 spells CASSQRSREEPYNEQFF. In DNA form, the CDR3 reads TGTGCCAGCAGCCAAAGGTCGCGGGAGGAGCCCTACAATGAGCAGTTCTTC.

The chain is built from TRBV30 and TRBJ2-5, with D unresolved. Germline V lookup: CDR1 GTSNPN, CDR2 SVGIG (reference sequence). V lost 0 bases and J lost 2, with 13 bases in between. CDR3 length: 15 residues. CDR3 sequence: CAWSVRAPIQETQYF. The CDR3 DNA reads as TGTGCCTGGAGTGTACGAGCGCCGATTCAAGAGACCCAGTACTTC.

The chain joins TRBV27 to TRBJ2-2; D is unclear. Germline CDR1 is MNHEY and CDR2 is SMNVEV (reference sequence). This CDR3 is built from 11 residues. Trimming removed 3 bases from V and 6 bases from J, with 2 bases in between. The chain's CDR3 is CASSFAGELFF. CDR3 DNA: TGTGCCAGCAGTTTCGCCGGGGAGCTGTTTTTT.

DNA for the CDR3: TGTGCCAGCAGCTGGACTAGCGGGAGTGGTGAGCAGTACTTC. It translates to CASSWTSGSGEQYF. The chain employs TRBV7-2 and TRBJ2-7; 13 bases line up with TRBD2. The CDR3 sequence is 14 residues long. The V gene end was trimmed by 4 bases and the J gene end by 7 bases; junction bases not matched to a gene: 4. Germline V gene data show CDR1 as SGHTA and CDR2 as FQGNSA. The full variable domain, rest sourced from reference TRBV7-2 and TRBJ2-7, is GAGVSQSPSNKVTEKGKDVELRCDPISGHTALYWYRQSLGQGLEFLIYFQGNSAPDKSGLPSDRFSAERTGGSVSTLTIQRTQQEDSAVYLCASSWTSGSGEQYFGPGTRLTVT.

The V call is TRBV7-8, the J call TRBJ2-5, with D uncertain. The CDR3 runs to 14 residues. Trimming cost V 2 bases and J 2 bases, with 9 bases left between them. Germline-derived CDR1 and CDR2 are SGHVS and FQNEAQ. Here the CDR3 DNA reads TGTGCCAGCAGCTTACCACAGCATCAAGAGACCCAGTACTTC. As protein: CASSLPQHQETQYF.

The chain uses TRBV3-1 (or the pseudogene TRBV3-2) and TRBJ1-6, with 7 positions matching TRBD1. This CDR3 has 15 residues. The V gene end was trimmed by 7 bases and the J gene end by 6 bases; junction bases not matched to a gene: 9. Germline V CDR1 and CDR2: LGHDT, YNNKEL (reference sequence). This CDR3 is CASTDLAGGNSPLHF. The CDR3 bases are TGTGCCAGCACCGATCTGGCAGGGGGTAATTCACCCCTCCACTTT.

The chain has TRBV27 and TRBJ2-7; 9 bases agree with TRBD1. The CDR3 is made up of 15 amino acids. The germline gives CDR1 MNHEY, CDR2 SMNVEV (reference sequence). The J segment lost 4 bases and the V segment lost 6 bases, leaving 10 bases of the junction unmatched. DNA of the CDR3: TGTGCCAGCAGCGGAATCGGACAGGGGAATTACGAGCAGTACTTC. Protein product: CASSGIGQGNYEQYF.

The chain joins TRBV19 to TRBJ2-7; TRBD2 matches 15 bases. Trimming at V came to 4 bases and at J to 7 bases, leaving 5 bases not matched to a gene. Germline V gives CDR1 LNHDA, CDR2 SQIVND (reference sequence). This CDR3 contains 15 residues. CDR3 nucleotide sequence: TGTGCCAGTAGTAGTGGGACTAGCGGGAGGATTGAGCAGTACTTC. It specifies CASSSGTSGRIEQYF.

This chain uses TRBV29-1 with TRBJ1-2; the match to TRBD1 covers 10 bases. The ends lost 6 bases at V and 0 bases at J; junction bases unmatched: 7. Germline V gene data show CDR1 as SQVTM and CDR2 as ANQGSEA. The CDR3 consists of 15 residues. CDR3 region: CSVLDRGETNYGYTF. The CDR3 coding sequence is TGCAGCGTCTTGGACAGGGGGGAAACTAACTATGGCTACACCTTC.

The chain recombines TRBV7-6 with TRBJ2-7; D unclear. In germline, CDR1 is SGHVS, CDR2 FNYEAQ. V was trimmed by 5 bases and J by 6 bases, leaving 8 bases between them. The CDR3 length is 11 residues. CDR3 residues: CASSQAREQYF. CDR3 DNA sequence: TGTGCCAGCAGCCAGGCGCGCGAGCAGTACTTC.

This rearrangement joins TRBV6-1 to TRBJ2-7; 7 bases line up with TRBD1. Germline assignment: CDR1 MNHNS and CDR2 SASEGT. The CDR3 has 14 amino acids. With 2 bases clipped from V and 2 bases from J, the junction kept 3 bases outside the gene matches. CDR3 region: CASSEQGVTYEQYF. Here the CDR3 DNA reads TGTGCCAGCAGTGAACAGGGGGTGACCTACGAGCAGTACTTC.

The CDR3 loop reads CASSSLAGQETQYF. In nucleotides, the CDR3 is TGTGCCAGCAGCTCCTTAGCGGGACAAGAGACCCAGTACTTC. The J gene is TRBJ2-5, the V gene TRBV14; 8 bases map to TRBD2. This CDR3 region has 14 residues. The V gene end was trimmed by 5 bases and the J gene end by 2 bases; junction bases not matched to a gene: 4. CDR1 and CDR2 from the germline V gene are SGHDN and FVKESK.

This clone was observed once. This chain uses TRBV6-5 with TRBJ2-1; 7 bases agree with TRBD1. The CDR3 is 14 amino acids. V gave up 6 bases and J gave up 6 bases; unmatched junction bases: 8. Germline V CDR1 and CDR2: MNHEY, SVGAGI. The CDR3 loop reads CASRTQQGINEQFF. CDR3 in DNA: TGTGCCAGCAGGACACAACAGGGGATCAATGAGCAGTTCTTC.